Sequencing of this TCR beta chain was carried out in a study of shared clonotypes between healthy human individuals. Overall study context: The study drew on two women and a few men aged 18 to 49 as donors.

Concerning this clone: The same CDR3 also results from other DNA sequences found in this sample.

This CDR3 spans 13 amino acids. The ends lost 7 bases at V and 1 base at J; junction bases unmatched: 1. Germline V gene lookup returns CDR1 LNHNV and CDR2 YYDKDF (reference sequence). Each cell subset's genomic DNA was divided evenly among several immunoSEQ plates. As processed by the authors: Without quality scores, immunoSEQ junctional reads could not be filtered like full-length reads. Assay: immunoSEQ multiplex PCR; the TCRdb copy retains only in-frame clones and omits some. V and J calls and clone size are given by that table; D and trimming were obtained from the DNA. Among about 1 million clones listed, about 76% were seen once.

The chain couples TRBV15 to TRBJ1-5, with 7 bases aligning to TRBD1. The origin of this receptor is a young man in good health. Input material: memory CD4+ T cells sorted from blood. Specified subset: CD45RA-negative fraction. The DNA for the CDR3 is TGTGCCACCACGACAGGGAGCAATCAGCCCCAGCATTTT. Its protein product is CATTTGSNQPQHF.